Listed here are 11 T cell receptor beta chains from one sample, sequenced in a study of blood T cell repertoires in COVID-19. The table came from immunoSEQ multiplex PCR; TCRdb's copy has only in-frame clones and leaves some out. This sample yields over 65,000 clones, of which about 90% are seen a single time; roughly 4.4% belongs to the top ten. Sequenced: peripheral blood. The receptors here all came from a man aged 45-60 years with active COVID-19.

The V and J genes are TRBV5-4 and TRBJ1-6, with 8 nucleotides matching TRBD1. Trimming took 4 bases from V and 10 from J; bases not matched to a gene: 13. CDR1 and CDR2 (germline): SGHNT, YYREEE (reference sequence). The CDR3 covers 16 residues. The DNA for the CDR3 is TGTGCCAGCAGCAATGCTCGTACAGGGGGAGAATCACCCCTCCACTTT. Its protein product is CASSNARTGGESPLHF.

The J gene is TRBJ2-7, the V gene TRBV5-8; D possibly corresponds to TRBD1 (5 bases). The germline CDR1 and CDR2 sequences are SGHTS and YDEGEE. Trimming pared 4 bases from V and 0 bases from J, leaving 14 bases between. There are 15 residues in the CDR3. CDR3 loop: CASSTDTSPSYEQYF. As DNA, the CDR3 is TGTGCCAGCAGCACGGACACCTCACCCTCCTACGAGCAGTACTTC.

V and J are TRBV7-9 and TRBJ2-1; TRBD2 agrees at 10 bases. Unmatched junction bases numbered 8, after V lost 0 bases and J lost 0 bases. Germline CDR1 is SEHNR and CDR2 is FQNEAQ (reference sequence). The CDR3 contains 19 residues. The CDR3 nucleotides read TGTGCCAGCAGCTTAGCCCTAGCGGGAGTAAGGGGCTCCTACAATGAGCAGTTCTTC. Translating gives CASSLALAGVRGSYNEQFF.

The genes are TRBV9 and TRBJ2-7, with 7 bases that match TRBD2. The V gene's germline CDR1 is SGDLS and CDR2 YYNGEE. The CDR3 spans 15 residues. J was trimmed by 0 bases and V by 0 bases; bases with no gene match: 3. The CDR3 DNA follows: TGTGCCAGCAGCGTAGGGGGGACTAACTCCTACGAGCAGTACTTC. The encoded protein is CASSVGGTNSYEQYF. The full variable domain, with the rest looked up from reference TRBV9 and TRBJ2-7, is DSGVTQTPKHLITATGQRVTLRCSPRSGDLSVYWYQQSLDQGLQFLIQYYNGEERAKGNILERFSAQQFPDLHSELNLSSLELGDSALYFCASSVGGTNSYEQYFGPGTRLTVT.

The genes are TRBV18 and TRBJ1-5; tentative D call: TRBD1 (5 bases). The CDR3 is 15 residues long. In germline, CDR1 is KGHSH, CDR2 LQKENI. Trimming removed 2 bases from V and 3 bases from J, with 11 bases in between. The CDR3: CASSPAGPINQPQHF. The DNA for the CDR3 is TGTGCCAGCTCACCAGCAGGGCCGATCAATCAGCCCCAGCATTTT.

V is TRBV5-5 and J is TRBJ1-1, with D possibly matching TRBD1 (5 bases). CDR1 is SGHKS, CDR2 YYEKEE, per germline (reference sequence). CDR3 size: 15 residues. V lost 0 bases and J 0 bases, leaving 9 bases between the germline ends. The CDR3 spells CASSLGGTLNTEAFF. The DNA of the CDR3 is TGTGCCAGCAGCTTGGGGGGCACGTTGAACACTGAAGCTTTCTTT.

This chain uses TRBV7-9 with TRBJ2-1; 11 bases are shared with TRBD2. The length of the CDR3 is 19 residues. J gave up 5 bases and V 5 bases, and 17 bases lay outside the gene matches. In germline, CDR1 is SEHNR, CDR2 FQNEAQ (reference sequence). In DNA form, the CDR3 reads TGTGCCAGCAGCCCCCTGAGGATAGCGGGGGGGAGAGTGAACAATGAGCAGTTCTTC. Its translation: CASSPLRIAGGRVNNEQFF.

The CDR3 nucleotides read TGTGCCAGTAGTACGTATCAGGGTACGTACGAGCAGTACTTC. Translated: CASSTYQGTYEQYF. J is TRBJ2-7 and V is TRBV19; perhaps TRBD1 as D (5 bases). This CDR3 is 14 amino acids long. Looked up from germline, CDR1 is LNHDA and CDR2 is SQIVND (reference sequence). V lost 4 bases to trimming and J lost 4 bases, with 14 bases between them.

The chain is built from TRBV19 and TRBJ2-2; possible D gene TRBD1, 6 bases. The CDR3 is made up of 12 amino acids. Trimming took 3 bases from V and 12 from J, leaving 11 bases between them. Germline V gives CDR1 LNHDA, CDR2 SQIVND (reference sequence). The CDR3 coding sequence is TGTGCCAGTAGTATGGGACAACTTAAGCTGTTTTTT. It codes for CASSMGQLKLFF.

V and J are TRBV7-9 and TRBJ2-2; perhaps TRBD2 as D (7 bases). The germline gives CDR1 SEHNR, CDR2 FQNEAQ (reference sequence). The ends were cut back, 3 bases at V and 0 bases at J, with 11 bases in the middle. This CDR3 region has 16 residues. The CDR3 reads CASSFSGGANTGELFF. The CDR3 coding sequence is TGTGCCAGCAGCTTTTCGGGGGGCGCGAACACCGGGGAGCTGTTTTTT.

In its sample, this clone was seen once. The chain joins TRBV4-1 to TRBJ2-1; 8 bases are shared with TRBD2. The CDR3 runs 12 residues. The J segment lost 16 bases and the V segment lost 2 bases, leaving 7 bases of the junction unmatched. CDR1 is MGHRA, CDR2 YSYEKL, per germline. The CDR3: CASSQSGTRVFF. The CDR3 nucleotides read TGCGCCAGCAGCCAATCCGGGACTAGGGTTTTCTTC.